These 24 T cell receptor beta chains were all obtained from the same sample, sequenced in a study of blood T cell repertoires in COVID-19. Only in-frame clones appear in the TCRdb table, and some are missing; sequencing was by immunoSEQ multiplex PCR. Among more than 75,000 clones, approximately 80% were seen once, and the ten largest hold approximately 25%. The sequenced material came from peripheral blood. The source of these receptors is a man aged 55-75 years with acute or convalescent COVID-19.

The rearrangement joins TRBV7-2 to TRBJ2-1; 7 bases line up with TRBD2. J was trimmed by 5 bases and V by 5 bases; bases with no gene match: 6. The CDR3 spans 14 residues. Germline V lookup: CDR1 SGHTA, CDR2 FQGNSA. CDR3 residues: CASSNGLADNEQFF. CDR3 bases: TGTGCCAGCAGCAACGGGCTAGCGGACAATGAGCAGTTCTTC.

This chain connects TRBV29-1 to TRBJ1-4, with D unclear. Germline CDR1 and CDR2: SQVTM and ANQGSEA. V lost 0 bases and J lost 3, with 11 bases in between. There are 15 residues in the CDR3. The DNA for the CDR3 is TGCAGCGTTGAAGATCGCGGGCGTTCTAATGAAAAACTGTTTTTT. It is translated as CSVEDRGRSNEKLFF.

The chain has TRBV3-1 (or the pseudogene TRBV3-2) and TRBJ2-3, with 12 positions matching TRBD2. Trimming removed 4 bases from V and 2 bases from J; junction bases left unmatched: 7. Per germline, CDR1 LGHDT and CDR2 YNNKEL (reference sequence). The CDR3 has 17 residues. The CDR3: CASSLQGLAGNTDTQYF. DNA of the CDR3: TGTGCCAGCAGCCTCCAGGGACTAGCGGGCAACACAGATACGCAGTATTTT.

The rearrangement links TRBV30 to TRBJ2-7; D not resolved. CDR3 size: 11 residues. Germline CDR1 and CDR2: GTSNPN and SVGIG (reference sequence). Trimming stripped 4 bases from V and 4 bases from J, with 8 bases between. CDR3 amino acids: CAWTRSYEQYF. The DNA of the CDR3 is TGTGCCTGGACTAGGAGTTACGAGCAGTACTTC.

This clone was recorded only once. The V call is TRBV4-1, the J call TRBJ1-1, with TRBD1 matching over 8 bases. The CDR3 contains 17 residues. The germline CDR1 and CDR2 sequences are MGHRA and YSYEKL. The V gene end was trimmed by 0 bases and the J gene end by 0 bases; junction bases not matched to a gene: 6. The CDR3 DNA reads TGCGCCAGCAGCCAAGACCTCAACAGGGGGATGAACACTGAAGCTTTCTTT. Protein: CASSQDLNRGMNTEAFF.

This chain links TRBV25-1 with TRBJ2-2; 9 bases line up with TRBD2. Germline V CDR1 and CDR2: MGHDK, SYGVNS. CDR3 length: 15 residues. V was clipped by 1 base and J by 6 bases; unmatched bases: 3. Written as DNA, the CDR3 is TGTGCCAGCAGTGAATCCGGGACTAGCTCCGGGGAGCTGTTTTTT. It codes for CASSESGTSSGELFF.

This rearrangement joins TRBV3-1 (or the pseudogene TRBV3-2) to TRBJ2-2, with D unclear. The CDR3 has 12 amino acids. The V gene's germline CDR1 is LGHDT and CDR2 YNNKEL (reference sequence). The V and J ends lost 2 bases and 6 bases respectively, with 4 bases between them. The CDR3 is CASSQSAGELFF. CDR3 nucleotides: TGTGCCAGCAGCCAAAGCGCCGGGGAGCTGTTTTTT.

The chain combines TRBV4-2 with TRBJ2-1; 7 bases map to TRBD2. J gave up 2 bases and V 2 bases, and 6 bases lay outside the gene matches. The germline V gene has CDR1 LGHNA and CDR2 YNFKEQ. CDR3 size: 16 residues. This CDR3 reads CASSQSLAGAYNEQFF. The CDR3 region has the DNA TGTGCCAGCAGCCAAAGTCTGGCGGGAGCCTACAATGAGCAGTTCTTC.

The CDR3 sequence is CASSPPRGTGGETQYF. The CDR3 nucleotides are TGCGCCAGCAGCCCACCACGAGGGACAGGCGGGGAGACCCAGTACTTC. The chain is built from TRBV5-1 and TRBJ2-5; 8 bases are shared with TRBD1. Germline values: CDR1 SGHRS, CDR2 YFSETQ. The ends lost 4 bases at V and 5 bases at J; junction bases unmatched: 13. The CDR3 totals 16 residues. The full variable domain, completed using reference TRBV5-1 and TRBJ2-5, is KAGVTQTPRYLIKTRGQQVTLSCSPISGHRSVSWYQQTPGQGLQFLFEYFSETQRNKGNFPGRFSGRQFSNSRSEMNVSTLELGDSALYLCASSPPRGTGGETQYFGPGTRLLVL.

The CDR3 sequence is CAISGRGSFTEAFF. CDR3 DNA: TGTGCCATCAGTGGCAGGGGAAGTTTTACTGAAGCTTTCTTT. This chain joins TRBV10-3 and TRBJ1-1; a possible D gene is TRBD1 (6 bases). V lost 4 bases and J 5 bases, leaving 14 bases between the germline ends. The germline V gene has CDR1 ENHRY and CDR2 SYGVKD. The CDR3 has 14 residues.

The chain is built from TRBV5-1 and TRBJ1-1, with 9 bases that match TRBD1. Germline loops: CDR1 SGHRS, CDR2 YFSETQ. V shed 0 bases, J shed 6 bases, and the junction held 3 bases outside the gene matches. The CDR3 totals 14 residues. CDR3 in amino acids: CASSLDRGLSEAFF. CDR3 bases: TGCGCCAGCAGCTTGGACAGGGGGCTTTCTGAAGCTTTCTTT.

This clone turned up a few times. The chain has TRBV19 and TRBJ1-3; 7 nucleotides match TRBD1. This CDR3 has 17 amino acids. Losses at the gene ends were 5 bases for V and 1 base for J; bases not matched to a gene: 11. From germline, CDR1 is LNHDA and CDR2 SQIVND (reference sequence). In nucleotides, the CDR3 is TGTGCCAGTAGTGGGGCCCCGGGACAGCTATCTGGAAACACCATATATTTT. This encodes CASSGAPGQLSGNTIYF.

The count of this clone is one. V usage is TRBV4-1 and J usage is TRBJ1-2, with 8 bases aligning to TRBD1. CDR3 length equals 16 residues. The trim removed 4 bases at V and 8 bases at J, leaving 15 bases unmatched. CDR1 and CDR2 from the germline V gene are MGHRA and YSYEKL. In DNA form, the CDR3 reads TGCGCCAGCAGCCCCGCCGGACAGGGCAAGATGTGGGGCTACACCTTC. Amino acids: CASSPAGQGKMWGYTF.

The rearrangement joins TRBV28 to TRBJ1-2, with a tentative D call TRBD1 (5 bases). CDR1 is MDHEN, CDR2 SYDVKM, per germline. The V end was cut by 2 bases, the J end by 4 bases, with 8 bases between. This CDR3 region has 13 residues. CDR3 coding DNA: TGTGCCAGCAGTTTACCAGGGTTCTATGGCTACACCTTC. Amino acid sequence: CASSLPGFYGYTF.

The table lists this clone with a few counts. This chain connects TRBV4-3 to TRBJ2-1; TRBD2 matches at 14 bases. Germline V CDR1 and CDR2: LGHNA, YSLEER. The V gene end was trimmed by 0 bases and the J gene end by 4 bases; junction bases not matched to a gene: 5. CDR3 length equals 18 residues. The DNA of the CDR3 is TGCGCCAGCAGCCAAGATTCGACTAGCGGGGGGGTTTACAATGAGCAGTTCTTC. Translating it yields CASSQDSTSGGVYNEQFF.

The chain has TRBV24-1 and TRBJ2-2; no clear D. The CDR3 has 16 amino acids. CDR1 is KGHDR, CDR2 SFDVKD, per germline. V lost 2 bases, J lost 0 bases, and 9 bases lay in between. This CDR3 is CATSDWAVANTGELFF. The DNA of the CDR3 is TGTGCCACCAGTGATTGGGCAGTCGCGAACACCGGGGAGCTGTTTTTT.

The chain links TRBV18 to TRBJ1-3; D unresolved. The ends were cut back, 4 bases at V and 0 bases at J, with 16 bases in the middle. This CDR3 is 17 amino acids long. The germline CDR1 and CDR2 sequences are KGHSH and LQKENI. The DNA for the CDR3 is TGTGCCAGCTCACAAAGCGGAAGATCGGGCTCTGGAAACACCATATATTTT. Translating it yields CASSQSGRSGSGNTIYF.

V usage is TRBV7-2 and J usage is TRBJ1-1; TRBD1 matches at 7 bases. V shed 5 bases and J 3 bases; nucleotides not matched to a gene: 3. Germline V lookup: CDR1 SGHTA, CDR2 FQGNSA. The CDR3 sequence is 13 residues long. The CDR3: CASSIRGDTEAFF. Here the CDR3 DNA reads TGTGCCAGCAGCATCAGGGGGGACACTGAAGCTTTCTTT.

As for this clone: Germline is not matched at one junction end, which may reflect a read error. The rearrangement uses TRBV7-7 and TRBJ2-4; weak D call: TRBD1 (6 bases). CDR1 SSHAT and CDR2 FNYEAQ come from the germline V gene (reference sequence). CDR3 length: 18 residues. In DNA, the CDR3 is TGTGCTAGCAGCGAAAACGGCTGGACAGTACTAGCCAAAAACATTCAGTACTTC. It specifies CASSENGWTVLAKNIQYF.

The genes are TRBV7-9 and TRBJ1-1, with TRBD1 matching over 8 bases. The CDR3 consists of 16 residues. CDR1 is SEHNR, CDR2 FQNEAQ, per germline (reference sequence). J gave up 2 bases and V 1 base, and 6 bases lay outside the gene matches. The chain's CDR3 is CASSLGTGKVNTEAFF. The CDR3 nucleotides read TGTGCCAGCAGCTTAGGGACAGGGAAAGTAAACACTGAAGCTTTCTTT. Looking up the rest from reference TRBV7-9 and TRBJ1-1 gives the full variable domain: DTGVSQNPRHKITKRGQNVTFRCDPISEHNRLYWYRQTLGQGPEFLTYFQNEAQLEKSRLLSDRFSAERPKGSFSTLEIQRTEQGDSAMYLCASSLGTGKVNTEAFFGQGTRLTVV.

V is TRBV29-1 and J is TRBJ1-2, with D possibly TRBD1 on 5 matching bases. CDR1 is SQVTM, CDR2 ANQGSEA, per germline. The CDR3 runs 13 residues. V lost 4 bases and J lost 4, with 13 bases in between. This CDR3 is CSVGGDVTYGYTF. The CDR3 DNA reads as TGCAGCGTTGGGGGGGATGTTACCTATGGCTACACCTTC.

This chain uses TRBV12-2 with TRBJ2-7; the D call in the table, TRBD1, was not verified against the DNA. TRBV12-2 is classified as a pseudogene. The CDR3 contains 20 residues. The CDR3 DNA is TGTGCAAGTCGCTTATTAGGCCGTTTAAGTGGGGCAGGGGGCCCCTACGAGCAGTACGTC. The encoded protein is CASRLLGRLSGAGGPYEQYV.

CDR3 sequence (DNA): TGTGCCAGTAGCTTTTCCGGGACAGACTACACTGAAGCTTTCTTT. Translating gives CASSFSGTDYTEAFF. The chain recombines TRBV19 with TRBJ1-1, with 7 bases identical to TRBD1. V was clipped by 6 bases and J by 3 bases; unmatched bases: 10. CDR3 size: 15 residues. Germline lookup yields CDR1 LNHDA and CDR2 SQIVND (reference sequence).

This clone was seen only a few times. J is TRBJ2-1 and V is TRBV5-1; D gene uncertain. Per germline, CDR1 SGHRS and CDR2 YFSETQ. The CDR3 is 14 residues long. Deletions cut 3 bases from V and 2 bases from J, with 9 bases between. CDR3: CASSWLGAYNEQFF. CDR3 sequence (DNA): TGCGCCAGCAGCTGGCTAGGTGCCTACAATGAGCAGTTCTTC. The full variable domain, completed using reference TRBV5-1 and TRBJ2-1, is KAGVTQTPRYLIKTRGQQVTLSCSPISGHRSVSWYQQTPGQGLQFLFEYFSETQRNKGNFPGRFSGRQFSNSRSEMNVSTLELGDSALYLCASSWLGAYNEQFFGPGTRLTVL.